This T cell receptor (beta chain) was documented in a study of cytomegalovirus exposure and HLA in healthy donors. The PCR ran on 60 Vbeta and 13 Jbeta primers. Sequenced by immunoSEQ multiplex PCR; TCRdb stores in-frame clones only, minus some. The sample contains roughly 130,000 clones, less than 85% of which appear only once. Of note for this clone: Other nucleotide sequences in the sample specify the same CDR3.

Input material: PBMCs. The clonotype comes from a woman aged 45-65 years in good health and CMV-seropositive.

The DNA of the CDR3 is TGTGCCAGCGTTAGTGGGACAGGGTACGAGCAGTACTTC. Residues: CASVSGTGYEQYF. The genes are TRBV6-5 and TRBJ2-7; 9 nucleotides match TRBD1. Germline assignment: CDR1 MNHEY and CDR2 SVGAGI. The CDR3 covers 13 residues. Losses at the gene ends were 8 bases for V and 4 bases for J; bases not matched to a gene: 6.